These T cell receptor beta chains were read from a single sample in a study of blood T cell repertoires in COVID-19. Produced via immunoSEQ multiplex PCR; TCRdb's table is partial and in-frame only. The sample has a few hundred thousand clones; roughly 89% are singletons. Sequencing input: PBMCs or T cells enriched from blood (not recorded which). The receptors shown here come from a woman aged 45-65 years who had recovered from COVID-19. Each CDR3 is given with its conserved first and last residue. D genes are given only for firm matches. Rows give clone size only sometimes, using once, few, many, or a class for an expanded clone.

once	TRBV6-5	TRBJ1-1	-	CASSSVTVNTEAFF	TGTGCCAGCAGTTCGGTTACAGTGAACACTGAAGCTTTCTTT
-	TRBV2	TRBJ1-3	-	CASMGYSGNTIYF	TGTGCCAGCATGGGCTACTCTGGAAACACCATATATTTT
few	TRBV5-8	TRBJ1-2	-	CASSTDSLYGYTF	TGTGCCAGCAGCACCGACAGTCTTTATGGCTACACCTTC
-	TRBV5-6	TRBJ1-5	-	CASSLGASYSNQPQHF	TGTGCCAGCAGCTTGGGGGCCAGTTATAGCAATCAGCCCCAGCATTTT
-	TRBV6-6	TRBJ1-6	-	CASSQRQPNSPLHF	TGTGCCAGCAGTCAGAGACAGCCTAATTCACCCCTCCACTTT
-	TRBV9	TRBJ2-1	-	CASSAGLLQSYNEQFF	TGTGCCAGCAGCGCAGGACTGCTTCAGTCCTACAATGAGCAGTTCTTC
few	TRBV2	TRBJ2-1	TRBD2	CASSERLAGGHSSYNEQFF	TGTGCCAGCAGTGAAAGACTAGCGGGGGGGCACAGCTCCTACAATGAGCAGTTCTTC
-	TRBV5-5	TRBJ1-5	-	CASSLQINQPQHF	TGTGCCAGCAGCTTACAGATAAATCAGCCCCAGCATTTT
-	TRBV19	TRBJ1-5	-	CASSMVDNSNQPQHF	TGTGCCAGTAGTATGGTTGACAATAGCAATCAGCCCCAGCATTTT
-	TRBV4-2	TRBJ2-7	TRBD1	CASSLGQGGSYEQYF	TGTGCCAGCAGCTTAGGACAGGGAGGCTCCTACGAGCAGTACTTC
-	TRBV7-2	TRBJ2-6	-	CASSWSSGANVLTF	TGTGCCAGCAGCTGGAGCTCTGGGGCCAACGTCCTGACTTTC
-	TRBV2	TRBJ1-4	-	CASSVSEVEKLFF	TGTGCCAGCAGCGTTTCGGAGGTGGAAAAACTGTTTTTT
-	TRBV6-5	TRBJ1-2	-	CASGLGAYYGYTF	TGTGCCAGCGGTCTGGGGGCCTACTATGGCTACACCTTC
once	TRBV6-1	TRBJ2-5	TRBD2	CASSEYGGGATETQYF	TGTGCCAGCAGTGAATATGGGGGGGGAGCGACGGAGACCCAGTACTTC
few	TRBV7-2	TRBJ2-1	TRBD2	CASSREGGRNEQFF	TGTGCCAGCAGCCGGGAGGGGGGTCGCAATGAGCAGTTCTTC
-	TRBV6-5	TRBJ2-7	-	CASSITRVSKQYF	TGTGCCAGCAGTATTACTCGAGTGTCAAAGCAGTACTTC
-	TRBV30	TRBJ1-1	TRBD1	CAWSVRLLVVGTGVKGLAEAFF	TGTGCCTGGAGTGTACGCCTACTCGTGGTTGGGACAGGGGTAAAGGGACTAGCTGAAGCTTTCTTT
-	TRBV12-3/TRBV12-4	TRBJ1-2	-	CASSAGPWIGYTF	TGTGCCAGCAGTGCGGGCCCATGGATAGGCTACACCTTC
-	TRBV30	TRBJ1-6	TRBD1	CAWSRTGLNSPLHF	TGTGCCTGGAGTCGGACAGGGCTTAATTCACCCCTCCACTTT
-	TRBV4-1	TRBJ1-1	-	CASSHPAGMNTEAFF	TGCGCCAGCAGCCACCCGGCAGGGATGAACACTGAAGCTTTCTTT
-	TRBV6-5	TRBJ1-5	-	CASSSGGYQPQHF	TGTGCCAGCAGTTCCGGAGGGTATCAGCCCCAGCATTTT
many	TRBV7-3	TRBJ2-5	TRBD2	CASSPYRLAAQETQYF	TGTGCCAGCAGCCCGTATAGACTAGCGGCCCAAGAGACCCAGTACTTC
-	TRBV7-2	TRBJ1-1	TRBD1	CASSPRIGGYTEAFF	TGTGCCAGCAGCCCACGGATAGGGGGCTACACTGAAGCTTTCTTT
-	TRBV2	TRBJ2-6	-	CASSGSISSSGANVLTF	TGTGCCAGCAGTGGATCTATAAGCTCCTCTGGGGCCAACGTCCTGACTTTC
-	TRBV2	TRBJ1-1	TRBD1	CASSEIGQGRGGEAFF	TGTGCCAGCAGTGAAATTGGACAGGGGCGAGGGGGTGAAGCTTTCTTT
-	TRBV18	TRBJ1-1	-	CASSRPRGEGTEAFF	TGTGCCAGCTCCCGACCGAGGGGGGAGGGCACTGAAGCTTTCTTT
-	TRBV5-8	TRBJ1-3	TRBD1	CASSMGQGARNTIYF	TGTGCCAGCAGCATGGGACAGGGGGCAAGAAACACCATATATTTT
once	TRBV29-1	TRBJ1-1	-	CSVPRGNTEAFF	TGCAGCGTGCCTCGGGGGAACACTGAAGCTTTCTTT
-	TRBV10-3	TRBJ1-1	-	CAISSPTGNTEAFF	TGTGCCATCAGCTCTCCCACGGGGAACACTGAAGCTTTCTTT
-	TRBV12-3/TRBV12-4	TRBJ1-2	-	CASSLLRGYTF	TGTGCCAGCAGTTTACTTCGTGGCTACACCTTC
-	TRBV3-1/TRBV3-2	TRBJ2-7	TRBD1	CASSQTAWGDRETEQYF	TGTGCCAGCAGCCAGACCGCCTGGGGCGACAGGGAGACCGAGCAGTACTTC
once	TRBV3-1/TRBV3-2	TRBJ1-6	TRBD1	CASSQVTGGTGSPLHF	TGTGCCAGCAGCCAAGTAACAGGGGGCACAGGGTCACCCCTCCACTTT
few	TRBV5-6	TRBJ1-1	TRBD1	CASSPTQGQAVLGTEAFF	TGTGCCAGCAGCCCTACTCAGGGACAGGCAGTTCTAGGCACTGAAGCTTTCTTT
-	TRBV10-3	TRBJ1-3	-	CAIRPSGASSGNTIYF	TGTGCCATCAGACCCTCAGGGGCGAGCTCTGGAAACACCATATATTTT
-	TRBV19	TRBJ2-3	-	CASSPREKYFTDTQYF	TGTGCCAGTAGTCCACGGGAAAAATATTTCACAGATACGCAGTATTTT
-	TRBV11-2	TRBJ2-5	TRBD2	CASSLEWGLGVGTQYF	TGTGCCAGCAGCTTAGAATGGGGACTAGGAGTAGGGACCCAGTACTTC
-	TRBV30	TRBJ1-3	-	CAWSVEIGIYF	TGTGCCTGGAGTGTAGAGATTGGTATATATTTT
-	TRBV7-9	TRBJ2-3	-	CASSFLTGFTDTQYF	TGTGCCAGCAGCTTCCTGACAGGCTTCACAGATACGCAGTATTTT
once	TRBV2	TRBJ1-2	-	CASSEVGGGGYTF	TGTGCCAGCAGTGAGGTGGGAGGAGGTGGCTACACCTTC
-	TRBV19	TRBJ1-5	-	CASGGRLKPQHF	TGTGCCAGTGGGGGCCGGTTGAAGCCCCAGCATTTT